This TCR beta chain was sequenced for a study of blood T cell repertoires in COVID-19. After removal of 4 bases from V and 5 bases from J, the junction contained 11 bases not matched to a gene. Per germline, CDR1 SGHRS and CDR2 YFSETQ. The CDR3 runs 16 residues. As handled by the study authors: Estimation of nucleated cell counts was performed using reference gene primer amplification. The repertoire was sequenced with immunoSEQ multiplex PCR; TCRdb's copy has only in-frame clones and lacks some. V and J calls and clone size come straight from that table; D and trimming were deduced from the DNA. The table has roughly 100,000 clones, about 90% seen once.

The genes are TRBV5-1 and TRBJ2-5; 10 positions agree with TRBD1. Sequenced: peripheral blood. The sequence was collected from a human donor in a cohort sampled during active COVID-19. CDR3 sequence: CASSPATGGYRETQYF. CDR3 sequence (DNA): TGCGCCAGCAGCCCAGCGACAGGGGGCTATCGGGAGACCCAGTACTTC.